This T cell receptor (beta chain) derives from a study of response to subunit inactivated influenza vaccine. Each CDR3 protein is one row after TCRdb ran MiXCR on the RT-PCR reads. The data contain fewer than 200,000 distinct CDR3 sequences, around a tenth of them seen just once; the ten biggest clones take up about a tenth. On this clonotype: The antigen remains unidentified.

The study's findings and limits: With each seasonal influenza vaccination, the authors suggested, few new T cells are recruited.

The TCR was taken from a man aged 50-59 years who received an inactivated influenza vaccine. Here the sequenced sample was non-naive T cells sorted from PBMCs, taken on the day of vaccination.

The CDR3 region is CASRLAGRVGELFF. As DNA, the CDR3 is TGTGCCAGCCGACTAGCGGGAAGGGTCGGGGAGCTGTTTTTT. The chain employs TRBV6-2 or TRBV6-3 and TRBJ2-2, with 11 positions matching TRBD2. Germline trimming cut 8 bases from V and 7 bases from J; bases unmatched to any gene: 6. The germline gives CDR1 MNHEY, CDR2 SVGEGT. This CDR3 is built from 14 residues.